The 15 T cell receptor beta chains below were found in one sample sequenced in a study of T cell repertoires in cytomegalovirus infection. Each CDR3 protein gets one entry after TCRdb re-called the reads with MiXCR. The sample consists of almost 550,000 distinct CDR3 sequences, more than 15% of them appearing once. The sample consisted of CD8+ T cells from PBMCs. The receptor set was obtained from a human donor in good health (CMV status not recorded). Some clones in this sample may be carry-over from other donors' samples.

This clonotype was detected ten times or more. J is TRBJ2-3 and V is TRBV6-5; D remains unclear. The germline V gene has CDR1 MNHEY and CDR2 SVGAGI. This CDR3 region has 14 residues. Between the trimmed V and J ends, which lost 0 bases and 6 bases, there was a span of 10 bases. This chain's CDR3 is CASSYSVSADTQYF. The CDR3 DNA follows: TGTGCCAGCAGTTACTCAGTTTCTGCCGATACGCAGTATTTT.

In its sample, this clonotype was seen many times. The J gene is TRBJ1-2, the V gene TRBV5-4; 7 nucleotides match TRBD1. This CDR3 is 15 amino acids long. Germline CDR1 and CDR2: SGHNT and YYREEE (reference sequence). V trimming: 1 base; J trimming: 1 base; junction bases outside the gene matches: 4. Here the CDR3 DNA reads TGTGCCAGCAGCTTGCCAGGGGGAGTTAACTATGGCTACACCTTC. Translating it yields CASSLPGGVNYGYTF.

The chain recombines TRBV30 with TRBJ1-5, with unresolved D. The ends were cut back, 1 base at V and 0 bases at J, with 10 bases in the middle. Germline V gives CDR1 GTSNPN, CDR2 SVGIG (reference sequence). The CDR3 is 15 amino acids. The CDR3 DNA reads as TGTGCCTGGAGTGCTGGGATACTTAGCAATCAGCCCCAGCATTTT. This encodes CAWSAGILSNQPQHF.

A word on this clonotype: This may stem from a read error, because a much larger clone lies one nucleotide away. This is likely a read error, given that the CDR3 carries no conserved phenylalanine or tryptophan at its end. The V gene is TRBV6-6, the J gene TRBJ2-1; 11 nucleotides agree with TRBD2. The CDR3 is 15 residues long. V lost 5 bases and J lost 3; bases outside the gene matches: 3. Per the germline V gene, CDR1 is MNHNY and CDR2 is SVGAGI (reference sequence). CDR3 amino acids: CASSGSGRVYNEQFS. CDR3 nucleotide sequence: TGTGCCAGCAGTGGTAGCGGGAGGGTCTACAATGAGCAGTTCTCC.

Many counts were recorded for this clonotype. This chain connects TRBV15 to TRBJ2-5; 8 bases match TRBD1. V dropped 0 bases and J dropped 5; count of bases not matched to a gene: 8. This CDR3 region has 16 residues. From germline, CDR1 is LNHNV and CDR2 YYDKDF (reference sequence). The CDR3 sequence is CATSRDLQGVKETQYF. The CDR3 nucleotides read TGTGCCACCAGCAGAGATCTACAGGGGGTAAAGGAGACCCAGTACTTC. The complete variable domain, with remaining parts taken from reference TRBV15 and TRBJ2-5, reads DAMVIQNPRYQVTQFGKPVTLSCSQTLNHNVMYWYQQKSSQAPKLLFHYYDKDFNNEADTPDNFQSRRPNTSFCFLDIRSPGLGDTAMYLCATSRDLQGVKETQYFGPGTRLLVL.

The sample holds a few counts of this clonotype. The V and J genes are TRBV10-3 and TRBJ2-3, with D maybe TRBD1 (6 bases). Germline V CDR1 and CDR2: ENHRY, SYGVKD. The CDR3 is made up of 14 amino acids. V was shortened by 11 bases and J by 2 bases, with 17 bases between the two germline ends. The CDR3 sequence is CAVQGRGTTDTQYF. In DNA form, the CDR3 reads TGTGCCGTACAGGGCCGGGGAACCACAGATACGCAGTATTTT.

The gene calls are TRBV25-1 and TRBJ2-5, with D hard to call. The germline CDR1 and CDR2 sequences are MGHDK and SYGVNS. Trimming pared 6 bases from V and 3 bases from J, leaving 11 bases between. The CDR3 length is 13 residues. CDR3 sequence reads: CASRPTAKETQYF. CDR3 bases: TGTGCCAGCAGACCCACCGCGAAAGAGACCCAGTACTTC.

V and J are TRBV29-1 and TRBJ2-6; TRBD2 might be the D (7 bases). Germline V CDR1 and CDR2: SQVTM, ANQGSEA. This CDR3 spans 19 amino acids. The V and J ends lost 4 bases and 3 bases respectively, with 25 bases between them. CDR3 in DNA: TGCAGCGTTGTTGGCAAGAAAGCTGGGGGGGCTCATGGGGCCAACGTCCTGACTTTC. Protein: CSVVGKKAGGAHGANVLTF.

This clonotype came up a few times. The V call is TRBV4-1, the J call TRBJ2-1; D is unclear. This CDR3 contains 15 residues. Germline CDR1 MGHRA, CDR2 YSYEKL. V was cut by 0 bases and J by 3 bases, with 9 bases left in between. CDR3 DNA: TGCGCCAGCAGCCAAGATCGTGCCAACTACAATGAGCAGTTCTTC. It yields the protein CASSQDRANYNEQFF.

This clonotype was counted at least ten times. The J gene is TRBJ2-6, the V gene TRBV7-9; no firm D call. CDR1 is SEHNR, CDR2 FQNEAQ, per germline (reference sequence). The CDR3 runs 16 residues. V was clipped by 2 bases and J by 0 bases, with 8 bases between them. This chain's CDR3 is CASSLSQSSGANVLTF. CDR3 DNA: TGTGCCAGCAGCTTAAGTCAGAGCTCTGGGGCCAACGTCCTGACTTTC.

This clonotype has a count of ten or more. This chain links TRBV7-9 with TRBJ1-1; no definite D call. The V end lost 5 bases, the J end lost 8 bases, and 15 bases lay between the germline ends. CDR3 length: 13 amino acids. The germline V gene has CDR1 SEHNR and CDR2 FQNEAQ (reference sequence). CDR3 loop: CASSQPSTEEAFF. As DNA, the CDR3 is TGTGCCAGCAGCCAGCCCTCGACCGAAGAAGCTTTCTTT. The whole variable domain, remainder taken from reference TRBV7-9 and TRBJ1-1, is DTGVSQNPRHKITKRGQNVTFRCDPISEHNRLYWYRQTLGQGPEFLTYFQNEAQLEKSRLLSDRFSAERPKGSFSTLEIQRTEQGDSAMYLCASSQPSTEEAFFGQGTRLTVV.

This clonotype was observed at least ten times. The chain employs TRBV4-2 and TRBJ2-1, with D possibly TRBD2 on 6 matching bases. The CDR3 has 19 residues. V gave up 0 bases and J gave up 0 bases, with 18 bases separating them. Germline V gene data show CDR1 as LGHNA and CDR2 as YNFKEQ. CDR3 sequence (DNA): TGTGCCAGCAGCCAAGACCCGTCCGTAGCGGAGAGCTCCTACAATGAGCAGTTCTTC. This gives the protein CASSQDPSVAESSYNEQFF.

The sample holds many counts of this clonotype. This chain links TRBV7-9 with TRBJ2-7; 14 bases agree with TRBD2. Unmatched junction bases numbered 8, after V lost 5 bases and J lost 2 bases. The CDR3 length is 17 residues. Germline V gene lookup returns CDR1 SEHNR and CDR2 FQNEAQ (reference sequence). CDR3 nucleotides: TGTGCCAGCAGCACCGGGACTAGCGGGAGAGTAGCCTACGAGCAGTACTTC. Amino acid sequence: CASSTGTSGRVAYEQYF.

The V gene is TRBV7-3, the J gene TRBJ2-5, with D uncertain. CDR3 length: 13 amino acids. Germline CDR1 SGHTA, CDR2 FQGTGA. V shed 6 bases and J shed 0 bases, with 8 bases lying between them. CDR3 residues: CASRRTDQETQYF. CDR3 in DNA: TGTGCCAGCAGGAGGACGGACCAAGAGACCCAGTACTTC.

This clonotype has a count of ten or more. The chain employs TRBV14 and TRBJ2-1; TRBD2 matches at 12 bases. Germline CDR1 is SGHDN and CDR2 is FVKESK. V trimming: 1 base; J trimming: 9 bases; junction bases outside the gene matches: 7. The CDR3 covers 16 residues. CDR3 sequence: CASSQGLAGVTAEQFF. The DNA for the CDR3 is TGTGCCAGCAGCCAAGGACTAGCGGGAGTAACAGCTGAGCAGTTCTTC.